The 13 T cell receptor beta chains given below trace back to one sample, sequenced in a study of T cell changes during pregnancy in multiple sclerosis. Sequenced by immunoSEQ multiplex PCR; TCRdb stores in-frame clones only, minus some. The table lists tens of thousands of clones, approximately 89% of them singletons. This material consisted of peripheral blood, taken in the first trimester of pregnancy. These receptors were collected from a female donor in good health, enrolled as a control in a pregnancy study.

This rearrangement joins TRBV29-1 to TRBJ1-2; TRBD1 might be the D (6 bases). This CDR3 contains 12 residues. V lost 6 bases and J lost 3, with 11 bases in between. Per the germline V gene, CDR1 is SQVTM and CDR2 is ANQGSEA. The CDR3: CSVQGRDYGYTF. In DNA, the CDR3 is TGCAGCGTCCAGGGGAGAGACTATGGCTACACCTTC.

V gene TRBV18 combines with J gene TRBJ1-2; TRBD1 matches at 7 bases. CDR1 KGHSH and CDR2 LQKENI come from the germline V gene. V shed 3 bases, J shed 0 bases, and the junction held 10 bases outside the gene matches. The CDR3 is 17 residues long. The CDR3 DNA is TGTGCCAGCTCACCCCTCGACAGGGCCGATTCTAACTATGGCTACACCTTC. Protein: CASSPLDRADSNYGYTF.

J is TRBJ2-3 and V is TRBV5-4; TRBD1 matches at 7 bases. CDR1 and CDR2 (germline): SGHNT, YYREEE (reference sequence). The CDR3 is 15 residues long. Trimming at V came to 6 bases and at J to 5 bases, leaving 12 bases not matched to a gene. The CDR3 spells CASTSREGAQDTQYF. As DNA, the CDR3 is TGTGCCAGCACCTCGCGAGAGGGGGCGCAAGATACGCAGTATTTT.

The CDR3 bases are TGCGCCAGCAGCCAATGGTCAGACACCGGGGAGCTGTTTTTT. Protein sequence: CASSQWSDTGELFF. The chain combines TRBV4-3 with TRBJ2-2; D is uncertain. CDR1 is LGHNA, CDR2 YSLEER, per germline. Trimming stripped 2 bases from V and 3 bases from J, with 7 bases between. This CDR3 contains 14 residues.

V is TRBV29-1 and J is TRBJ2-2; the match to TRBD2 covers 9 bases. The CDR3 contains 14 residues. With 4 bases clipped from V and 3 bases from J, the junction kept 3 bases outside the gene matches. Germline assignment: CDR1 SQVTM and CDR2 ANQGSEA. CDR3 sequence reads: CSVVLAGDTGELFF. As DNA, the CDR3 is TGCAGCGTTGTGTTAGCGGGGGACACCGGGGAGCTGTTTTTT.

The chain has TRBV7-2 and TRBJ1-2; no definite D call. Trimming shortened V by 1 base and J by 2 bases, and 8 bases separated the two germline ends. The CDR3 loop spans 14 amino acids. Looked up from germline, CDR1 is SGHTA and CDR2 is FQGNSA. The CDR3 is CASSLDSQNYGYTF. CDR3 bases: TGTGCCAGCAGCTTAGATAGCCAAAACTATGGCTACACCTTC.

This rearrangement joins TRBV5-4 to TRBJ2-2; a weak D match, TRBD2 (6 bases). The CDR3 length is 17 residues. Germline-derived CDR1 and CDR2 are SGHNT and YYREEE (reference sequence). Trimming stripped 1 base from V and 2 bases from J, with 15 bases between. The CDR3 reads CASSLPPAGGNTGELFF. CDR3 nucleotide sequence: TGTGCCAGCAGCTTGCCTCCCGCCGGGGGAAACACCGGGGAGCTGTTTTTT.

The chain links TRBV6-5 to TRBJ2-7; maybe TRBD2 (6 bases). Germline lookup yields CDR1 MNHEY and CDR2 SVGAGI. The germline V and J ends were trimmed by 3 bases and 3 bases, with 12 bases remaining between them. This CDR3 has 14 amino acids. CDR3 in DNA: TGTGCCAGCAGTTATATGCAGGGAGGCTACGAGCAGTACTTC. It codes for CASSYMQGGYEQYF.

This chain links TRBV5-4 with TRBJ2-6, with a weak D call TRBD1 (5 bases). V shed 4 bases and J shed 0 bases, with 14 bases lying between them. Germline V CDR1 and CDR2: SGHNT, YYREEE (reference sequence). The CDR3 is 17 residues long. CDR3 in DNA: TGTGCCAGCAGCACAAGACAGCGCAGCTCTGGGGCCAACGTCCTGACTTTC. Its protein is CASSTRQRSSGANVLTF.

The rearrangement links TRBV6-5 to TRBJ1-2; tentative D call: TRBD1 (6 bases). V shed 0 bases and J shed 6 bases, with 8 bases lying between them. Germline V gives CDR1 MNHEY, CDR2 SVGAGI. The CDR3 totals 13 residues. The CDR3 here is CASSYSAGDGYTF. As DNA, the CDR3 is TGTGCCAGCAGTTACTCGGCAGGGGATGGCTACACCTTC.

The rearrangement uses TRBV7-2 and TRBJ2-3, with unresolved D. The V and J ends lost 7 bases and 2 bases respectively, with 4 bases between them. The germline V gene encodes CDR1 SGHTA and CDR2 FQGNSA. CDR3 length: 11 residues. As DNA, the CDR3 is TGTGCCAGCACCTACACAGATACGCAGTATTTT. Residues: CASTYTDTQYF.

V gene TRBV5-1 combines with J gene TRBJ2-2; 15 positions match TRBD2. Germline CDR1 reads SGHRS; CDR2 reads YFSETQ. V lost 3 bases, J lost 6 bases, and 3 bases stayed unmatched. CDR3 length equals 16 residues. CDR3 in DNA: TGCGCCAGCAGCTCGGGACTAGCGGGGGGCCCCGGGGAGCTGTTTTTT. Its translation: CASSSGLAGGPGELFF. Complete variable domain (other parts from reference TRBV5-1 and TRBJ2-2): KAGVTQTPRYLIKTRGQQVTLSCSPISGHRSVSWYQQTPGQGLQFLFEYFSETQRNKGNFPGRFSGRQFSNSRSEMNVSTLELGDSALYLCASSSGLAGGPGELFFGEGSRLTVL.

The chain uses TRBV7-3 and TRBJ1-2, with 8 bases lining up with TRBD1. With 2 bases clipped from V and 8 bases from J, the junction kept 10 bases outside the gene matches. Germline CDR1 is SGHTA and CDR2 is FQGTGA. The CDR3 spans 15 residues. The CDR3: CASSLGGQALEGYTF. CDR3 bases: TGTGCCAGCAGCTTAGGGGGACAGGCCCTCGAGGGCTACACCTTC.